The rows below give T cell receptor beta chains drawn from one sample of a study of low-dose radiotherapy and immunotherapy resistance in tumors. MiXCR, run by TCRdb on the reads, gives a single entry per CDR3 protein. Of more than 90,000 distinct CDR3 sequences detected, around 21% appear once; the ten largest clones hold approximately 4%. This specimen consisted of PBMCs, obtained after low-dose radiotherapy plus immunotherapy. Receptors originate from a male donor with prostate cancer. CDR3s include the opening cysteine and the closing phenylalanine or tryptophan. The D gene is left open where the match is weak. Clone size is given for some rows only: seen once, a few or many times, or a class if the clone is expanded.

size: many
D: .
J: TRBJ2-5
V: TRBV7-8
DNA: TGTGCCAGCAGTTGGGCCGCGCACCAAGAGACCCAGTACTTC
CDR3: CASSWAAHQETQYF

size: many
D: .
J: TRBJ2-3
V: TRBV9
DNA: TGTGCCAGCAGCTCATACACAGATACGCAGTATTTT
CDR3: CASSSYTDTQYF

size: many
D: .
J: TRBJ1-5
V: TRBV10-3
DNA: TGTGCCATCAGCCTGGGAGGGCCGGCGAGCAATCAGCCCCAGCATTTT
CDR3: CAISLGGPASNQPQHF

size: .
D: .
J: TRBJ2-2
V: TRBV11-2
DNA: TGTGCCAGCAGCTTTACTGTCGGGGAGCTGTTTTTT
CDR3: CASSFTVGELFF

size: many
D: TRBD1
J: TRBJ1-1
V: TRBV7-9
DNA: TGTGCCAGCAGCTTATTACAGGGGGATTCTGAAGCTTTCTTT
CDR3: CASSLLQGDSEAFF

size: many
D: TRBD2
J: TRBJ2-1
V: TRBV11-2
DNA: TGTGCCAGCAGCTTAGTGGTTAGCGGGGGCGCTGAGCAGTTCTTC
CDR3: CASSLVVSGGAEQFF

size: .
D: TRBD2
J: TRBJ2-7
V: TRBV3-1
DNA: TGTGCCAGCAGCCTTTGGGACCTAGCGGGGACCTCCGAGCAGTACTTC
CDR3: CASSLWDLAGTSEQYF

size: .
D: .
J: TRBJ2-1
V: TRBV4-1
DNA: TGCGCCAGCAGCGCAGCATCCGGGGGGCTTTGCACCAATGAGCAGTTCTTC
CDR3: CASSAASGGLCTNEQFF

size: many
D: .
J: TRBJ2-1
V: TRBV2
DNA: TGTGCCAGCAGTAGGCAATCTAGTGAGCAGTTCTTC
CDR3: CASSRQSSEQFF

size: many
D: TRBD1
J: TRBJ2-3
V: TRBV18
DNA: TGTGCCAGCTCACCACGGACAGGGGGCACAGATACGCAGTATTTT
CDR3: CASSPRTGGTDTQYF

size: .
D: .
J: TRBJ1-1
V: TRBV20-1
DNA: TGCAGTGCTAGAGACCCCTCCACTGAAGCTTTCTTT
CDR3: CSARDPSTEAFF

size: many
D: .
J: TRBJ2-1
V: TRBV5-1
DNA: TGCGCCAGCAGCCTCCTGACTGCCAGCTCCTACAATGAGCAGTTCTTC
CDR3: CASSLLTASSYNEQFF

size: many
D: TRBD2
J: TRBJ2-3
V: TRBV30
DNA: TGTGCCTGGAGTCTAGCGGGGGCAGATACGCAGTATTTT
CDR3: CAWSLAGADTQYF

size: many
D: TRBD2
J: TRBJ2-3
V: TRBV2
DNA: TGTGCCAGCAGTCTTAGCGGGGTATCAGCAGATACGCAGTATTTT
CDR3: CASSLSGVSADTQYF

size: .
D: .
J: TRBJ2-4
V: TRBV18
DNA: TGTGCCAGCTCATCCGATTTATCCGGGACAATGGAGTACTTC
CDR3: CASSSDLSGTMEYF

size: many
D: TRBD1
J: TRBJ2-7
V: TRBV19
DNA: TGTGCCAGTAGTATCCGACGGACAGGAATGGAGCAGTACTTC
CDR3: CASSIRRTGMEQYF

size: .
D: .
J: TRBJ1-2
V: TRBV5-1
DNA: TGCGCCAGCAGCAGATCGGTCGACACAAGCTATGGCTACACCTTC
CDR3: CASSRSVDTSYGYTF

size: many
D: TRBD2
J: TRBJ2-1
V: TRBV5-4
DNA: TGTGCCAGCAGTCCTGTCGGGGGGGGAAGATACAATGAGCAGTTCTTC
CDR3: CASSPVGGGRYNEQFF

size: many
D: TRBD2
J: TRBJ2-3
V: TRBV5-4
DNA: TGTGCCAGCAGCTTGCGGGTAGCGGGGGGGAGGGATACGCAGTATTTT
CDR3: CASSLRVAGGRDTQYF

size: many
D: .
J: TRBJ2-5
V: TRBV6-2/TRBV6-3
DNA: TGTGCCAGCAGCAGATCCGGGACCTTCCAAGAGACCCAGTACTTC
CDR3: CASSRSGTFQETQYF

size: many
D: TRBD1
J: TRBJ2-1
V: TRBV11-2
DNA: TGTGCCAGCAGCTTAATCAAGGGGGCAGGCTACAATGAGCAGTTCTTC
CDR3: CASSLIKGAGYNEQFF

size: .
D: TRBD2
J: TRBJ2-5
V: TRBV5-1
DNA: TGCGCCAGCAGCTTGGCCGGACTAGCAGATCAAGAGACCCAGTACTTC
CDR3: CASSLAGLADQETQYF

size: many
D: .
J: TRBJ2-7
V: TRBV18
DNA: TGTGCCAGCTCACCGAACAGGGATACCTACGAGCAGTACTTC
CDR3: CASSPNRDTYEQYF

size: many
D: TRBD2
J: TRBJ2-1
V: TRBV29-1
DNA: TGCAGCGTTGAAGATCCGGGGGGGGAGGTCAATGAGCAGTTCTTC
CDR3: CSVEDPGGEVNEQFF

size: many
D: .
J: TRBJ2-3
V: TRBV6-1
DNA: TGTGCCAGCAGCCAAGGGGGGAACCTCGCTACGCAGTATTTT
CDR3: CASSQGGNLATQYF

size: many
D: .
J: TRBJ2-7
V: TRBV5-1
DNA: TGCGCCAGCAGCCCCCTAGCCAGCTCCTACGAGCAGTACTTC
CDR3: CASSPLASSYEQYF

size: .
D: .
J: TRBJ1-2
V: TRBV20-1
DNA: TGCAGTGCTAGAGGGTCGAGCTATGGCTACACCTTC
CDR3: CSARGSSYGYTF

size: many
D: .
J: TRBJ2-5
V: TRBV6-2/TRBV6-3
DNA: TGTGCCAGCAGTTACGAGCGACGCCGAGGGACCCAGTACTTC
CDR3: CASSYERRRGTQYF

size: many
D: .
J: TRBJ1-4
V: TRBV6-4
DNA: TGTGCCAGCAGTGGGCAGGGAAAGGGTTTT
CDR3: CASSGQGKGF

size: few
D: .
J: TRBJ1-5
V: TRBV19
DNA: TGTGCCAGTGCCCATTTAAATCAGCCCCAGCATTTT
CDR3: CASAHLNQPQHF

size: few
D: .
J: TRBJ1-1
V: TRBV2
DNA: TGTGCCAGCAATGGGCATCTGAACACTGAAGCTTTCTTT
CDR3: CASNGHLNTEAFF

size: many
D: .
J: TRBJ2-3
V: TRBV5-1
DNA: TGCGCCAGCAGCGGATCCGGGGGAAGGCCAGATACGCAGTATTTT
CDR3: CASSGSGGRPDTQYF

size: many
D: .
J: TRBJ1-2
V: TRBV2
DNA: TGTGCCAGCAGTCAAGGACCCCACTATGGCTACACCTTC
CDR3: CASSQGPHYGYTF

size: many
D: .
J: TRBJ1-4
V: TRBV20-1
DNA: TGCAGTGCTAGGACCACCGGCGAAAAACTGTTTTTT
CDR3: CSARTTGEKLFF

size: many
D: TRBD2
J: TRBJ2-5
V: TRBV6-5
DNA: TGTGCCAGCAGCGACCATCCTAGCGGACAAGAGACCCAGTACTTC
CDR3: CASSDHPSGQETQYF

size: many
D: .
J: TRBJ2-3
V: TRBV24-1
DNA: TGTGCCACCAGTGACTCCAGCACAGATACGCAGTATTTT
CDR3: CATSDSSTDTQYF

size: many
D: TRBD2
J: TRBJ2-7
V: TRBV5-4
DNA: TGTGCCAGCAGCTTGGAGGCTAGCGGCGAGCAGTACTTC
CDR3: CASSLEASGEQYF

size: .
D: TRBD1
J: TRBJ1-6
V: TRBV18
DNA: TGTGCCAGCTCCCGTCGGACAGGGGAAAGCTCCTATAATTCACCCCTCCACTTT
CDR3: CASSRRTGESSYNSPLHF

size: many
D: .
J: TRBJ2-3
V: TRBV29-1
DNA: TGCAGCGCTCGAGATAGCACAGATACGCAGTATTTT
CDR3: CSARDSTDTQYF

size: few
D: .
J: TRBJ1-5
V: TRBV3-1
DNA: TGTGCCAGCAGCCATTCGGCTACGAAGAGTCAGCCCCAGCATTTT
CDR3: CASSHSATKSQPQHF

size: many
D: TRBD2
J: TRBJ2-3
V: TRBV6-1
DNA: TGTGCCAGCAGCCCAACTAGCGGGGCGAACCCTAGCACAGATACGCAGTATTTT
CDR3: CASSPTSGANPSTDTQYF

size: medium-sized
D: TRBD2
J: TRBJ2-1
V: TRBV5-1
DNA: TGCGCCAGCAGCTCGGGGGGGGGGCGGCACAATGAGCAGTTCTTC
CDR3: CASSSGGGRHNEQFF

size: .
D: .
J: TRBJ2-5
V: TRBV27
DNA: TGTGCCAGCAAATCGACTGAGACCCAGTACTTC
CDR3: CASKSTETQYF

size: few
D: TRBD1
J: TRBJ2-2
V: TRBV19
DNA: TGTGCCAGTAGTATGGACAGGGGAGGGACCGGGGAGCTGTTTTTT
CDR3: CASSMDRGGTGELFF

size: many
D: .
J: TRBJ2-7
V: TRBV20-1
DNA: TGCAGTGCCGAATCACCCTACGAGCAGTACTTC
CDR3: CSAESPYEQYF

size: many
D: .
J: TRBJ2-1
V: TRBV11-3
DNA: TGTGCCAGCAGCTTAGGACGCCCCCCAGAGTTCTTC
CDR3: CASSLGRPPEFF

size: many
D: TRBD2
J: TRBJ2-7
V: TRBV20-1
DNA: TGCAGTGCCATGACTAGCGCGGGGTCCTACGAGCAGTACTTC
CDR3: CSAMTSAGSYEQYF

size: many
D: .
J: TRBJ2-3
V: TRBV3-1
DNA: TGTGCCAGCAGCCAGAGTATTACAGATACGCAGTATTTT
CDR3: CASSQSITDTQYF

size: .
D: .
J: TRBJ1-5
V: TRBV6-5
DNA: TGTGCCAGCAGCAGGACTGTGGACGGCAATCAGCCCCAGCATTTT
CDR3: CASSRTVDGNQPQHF

size: many
D: TRBD2
J: TRBJ2-5
V: TRBV9
DNA: TGTGCCAGCAGCGTGGGACTAGCGGGGGGGTATGAAGAGACCCAGTACTTC
CDR3: CASSVGLAGGYEETQYF

size: .
D: TRBD1
J: TRBJ2-4
V: TRBV2
DNA: TGTGCCAGCATTGGGGACAGAAGACAAAACATTCAGTACTTC
CDR3: CASIGDRRQNIQYF

size: many
D: TRBD1
J: TRBJ2-7
V: TRBV5-1
DNA: TGCGCCAGCAGCCCGGGACAGGATGACTCCTACGAGCAGTACTTC
CDR3: CASSPGQDDSYEQYF

size: many
D: .
J: TRBJ2-3
V: TRBV14
DNA: TGTGCCAGCAGCCAAGACCTAGGGTTCCCAGATACGCAGTATTTT
CDR3: CASSQDLGFPDTQYF

size: many
D: .
J: TRBJ1-1
V: TRBV12-3/TRBV12-4
DNA: TGTGCCAGCAGTTTAACAGGCGCTGAAGCTTTCTTT
CDR3: CASSLTGAEAFF

size: many
D: .
J: TRBJ1-1
V: TRBV6-2/TRBV6-3
DNA: TGTGCCAGCAGCCCCCTAGACACTGAAGCTTTCTTT
CDR3: CASSPLDTEAFF

size: many
D: TRBD2
J: TRBJ2-5
V: TRBV5-5
DNA: TGTGCCAGCAGCCTGAACAGCGGGGGTGCGGAGACCCAGTACTTC
CDR3: CASSLNSGGAETQYF

size: many
D: TRBD1
J: TRBJ2-7
V: TRBV7-6
DNA: TGTGCCAGCAGCTTAGCCGGGACAGGGAACGTCTACGAGCAGTACTTC
CDR3: CASSLAGTGNVYEQYF

size: many
D: .
J: TRBJ2-3
V: TRBV14
DNA: TGTGCCAGCAGCCAATTTAGGGTTGGTACGCAGTATTTT
CDR3: CASSQFRVGTQYF

size: .
D: .
J: TRBJ2-7
V: TRBV12-2
DNA: TGTGCACTCATGGGCGGGCGAATGATTACCTACGAGCAGTACTTC
CDR3: CALMGGRMITYEQYF